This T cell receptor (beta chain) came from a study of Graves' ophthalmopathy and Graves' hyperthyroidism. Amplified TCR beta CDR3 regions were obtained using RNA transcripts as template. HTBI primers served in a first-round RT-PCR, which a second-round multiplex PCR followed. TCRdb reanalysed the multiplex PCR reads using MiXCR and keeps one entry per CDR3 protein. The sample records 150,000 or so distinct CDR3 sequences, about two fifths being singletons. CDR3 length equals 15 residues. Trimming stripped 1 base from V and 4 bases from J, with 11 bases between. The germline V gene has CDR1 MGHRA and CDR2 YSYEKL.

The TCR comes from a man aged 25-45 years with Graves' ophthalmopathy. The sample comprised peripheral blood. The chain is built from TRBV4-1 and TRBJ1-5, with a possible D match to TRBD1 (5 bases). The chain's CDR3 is CASSQVRRVNQPQHF. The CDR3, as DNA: TGCGCCAGCAGCCAAGTTCGCAGGGTTAATCAGCCCCAGCATTTT.